These 29 T cell receptor beta chains came from one sample sequenced in a study of early stage breast cancer tumors. Sequenced by immunoSEQ multiplex PCR; TCRdb stores in-frame clones only, minus some. The sample includes approximately 50,000 clones, over 60% of them seen just once. Sequences were obtained from blood. Receptor source: a person aged 25 to 45 with breast cancer.

The chain joins TRBV30 to TRBJ2-1; the match to TRBD2 covers 11 bases. This CDR3 has 16 amino acids. Per germline, CDR1 GTSNPN and CDR2 SVGIG (reference sequence). With V trimmed by 3 bases and J by 4 bases, 8 bases remained unmatched. The CDR3 DNA is TGTGCCTGGAGACCCTTTACTAGCGGGAGATACAATGAGCAGTTCTTC. As protein: CAWRPFTSGRYNEQFF.

V and J are TRBV19 and TRBJ2-1; TRBD2 aligns across 8 bases. CDR1 is LNHDA, CDR2 SQIVND, per germline (reference sequence). V lost 10 bases to trimming and J lost 4 bases; unmatched junction nucleotides: 9. The CDR3 is 14 residues long. CDR3 DNA sequence: TGTGCCACCTCCGGGGGGACTAGGTACAATGAGCAGTTCTTC. It codes for CATSGGTRYNEQFF.

This clone is a singleton in its sample. The V gene is TRBV7-9, the J gene TRBJ2-7; the D gene could be TRBD1 or TRBD2 (5 bases each). The CDR3 consists of 14 residues. CDR1 is SEHNR and CDR2 is FQNEAQ in the germline V gene (reference sequence). V was pared by 3 bases and J by 0 bases, with 9 bases between. In nucleotides, the CDR3 is TGTGCCAGCAGCTTTTGGGGGTCCTCCTACGAGCAGTACTTC. Its protein is CASSFWGSSYEQYF.

The J gene is TRBJ1-2, the V gene TRBV7-2; TRBD1 agrees at 12 bases. CDR1 is SGHTA and CDR2 is FQGNSA in the germline V gene. V was clipped by 1 base and J by 4 bases; unmatched bases: 4. The CDR3 spans 16 residues. The chain's CDR3 is CASSLEGQGAGYGYTF. For the CDR3, the DNA is TGTGCCAGCAGCTTAGAGGGACAGGGGGCCGGCTATGGCTACACCTTC.

A few counts support this clone. The chain carries TRBV5-6 and TRBJ1-2; 7 nucleotides align to TRBD1. Germline CDR1 reads SGHDT; CDR2 reads YYEEEE. This CDR3 spans 15 amino acids. V lost 4 bases to trimming and J lost 2 bases; unmatched junction nucleotides: 8. In nucleotides, the CDR3 is TGTGCCAGCAGCCCTCCGGGACAGCTGAACTATGGCTACACCTTC. Its protein is CASSPPGQLNYGYTF.

The chain joins TRBV30 to TRBJ2-7; 11 bases agree with TRBD2. Trimming cost V 8 bases and J 2 bases; bases outside gene matches: 2. CDR3 length equals 12 residues. CDR1 and CDR2 (germline): GTSNPN, SVGIG (reference sequence). CDR3 protein: CAGTSGTYEQYF. The CDR3 DNA sequence: TGTGCCGGGACTAGCGGAACCTACGAGCAGTACTTC.

The V call is TRBV13, the J call TRBJ2-4, with TRBD2 matching over 10 bases. Germline V lookup: CDR1 PRHDT, CDR2 FYEKMQ (reference sequence). CDR3 length: 15 amino acids. Trimming removed 2 bases from V and 8 bases from J; junction bases left unmatched: 6. CDR3 DNA: TGTGCCAGCAGCTTATCCCCCCTAGCGGGGGACATTCAGTACTTC. Protein sequence: CASSLSPLAGDIQYF.

The genes are TRBV5-1 and TRBJ2-3, with no clear D. The CDR3 contains 15 residues. The V and J ends lost 2 bases and 2 bases respectively, with 12 bases between them. Germline V gene sequence: CDR1 SGHRS, CDR2 YFSETQ. The CDR3 coding sequence is TGCGCCAGCAGCTTACACAGTATGATCACAGATACGCAGTATTTT. This translates into CASSLHSMITDTQYF. Full variable domain (outside the CDR3, taken from reference TRBV5-1 and TRBJ2-3): KAGVTQTPRYLIKTRGQQVTLSCSPISGHRSVSWYQQTPGQGLQFLFEYFSETQRNKGNFPGRFSGRQFSNSRSEMNVSTLELGDSALYLCASSLHSMITDTQYFGPGTRLTVL.

The gene calls are TRBV9 and TRBJ1-6, with D perhaps matching TRBD1 (5 bases). CDR3 length equals 14 residues. Germline V lookup: CDR1 SGDLS, CDR2 YYNGEE. Trimming removed 0 bases from V and 8 bases from J, with 9 bases in between. The CDR3 protein is CASSVGRGDSPLHF. CDR3 sequence (DNA): TGTGCCAGCAGCGTAGGAAGGGGAGATTCACCCCTCCACTTT.

V gene TRBV6-5 combines with J gene TRBJ2-3, with 8 bases identical to TRBD1. The V and J ends lost 4 bases and 0 bases, in that order; junction bases with no gene match: 3. CDR3 length equals 15 residues. Germline CDR1 is MNHEY and CDR2 is SVGAGI. CDR3 in DNA: TGTGCCAGCAGTTCGGGACAGGCCAGCACAGATACGCAGTATTTT. It codes for CASSSGQASTDTQYF.

This chain uses TRBV30 with TRBJ1-1; D call uncertain. Germline V CDR1 and CDR2: GTSNPN, SVGIG (reference sequence). V was cut by 2 bases and J by 2 bases, with 18 bases left in between. This CDR3 comprises 16 residues. CDR3 nucleotides: TGTGCCTGGAGTATCCCACATGGGATAAGAAACACTGAAGCTTTCTTT. Translation: CAWSIPHGIRNTEAFF.

The rearrangement joins TRBV11-2 to TRBJ1-1, with TRBD1 identical over 7 bases. Unmatched junction bases numbered 5, after V lost 2 bases and J lost 5 bases. Germline-derived CDR1 and CDR2 are SGHAT and FQNNGV. The length of the CDR3 is 14 residues. CDR3 loop: CASSLQGVGTEAFF. In DNA form, the CDR3 reads TGTGCCAGCAGCTTACAGGGGGTAGGGACTGAAGCTTTCTTT.

The chain has TRBV14 and TRBJ1-1; 11 bases map to TRBD1. The CDR3 is 18 amino acids. CDR1 is SGHDN and CDR2 is FVKESK in the germline V gene. With 1 base clipped from V and 0 bases from J, the junction kept 7 bases outside the gene matches. The CDR3 coding sequence is TGTGCCAGCAGCCAAGCACCGGGACAGGGGGATATGAACACTGAAGCTTTCTTT. Translated, it gives CASSQAPGQGDMNTEAFF.

V gene TRBV29-1 combines with J gene TRBJ2-3; 9 bases are a match to TRBD1. The germline CDR1 and CDR2 sequences are SQVTM and ANQGSEA. V shed 4 bases and J 4 bases; nucleotides not matched to a gene: 15. The CDR3 extends over 17 amino acids. The CDR3 DNA is TGCAGCGTTGGTGGGACAGGGCGAGATGTGTCCCCAGATACGCAGTATTTT. This gives the protein CSVGGTGRDVSPDTQYF.

The chain uses TRBV7-9 and TRBJ2-7; either TRBD1 or TRBD2 may supply D (5 bases each). V was pared by 2 bases and J by 3 bases, with 11 bases between. Germline CDR1 SEHNR, CDR2 FQNEAQ (reference sequence). The CDR3 has 14 residues. CDR3 sequence (DNA): TGTGCCAGCAGCTTATCTGAGGGGATCTACGAGCAGTACTTC. Protein: CASSLSEGIYEQYF.

The CDR3 DNA sequence: TGTGCCAGCAGCCAAGGTCCTCATAGCGGGAGAATAGCAGATACGCAGTATTTT. Its protein product is CASSQGPHSGRIADTQYF. The J gene is TRBJ2-3, the V gene TRBV14; TRBD2 matches 9 bases. In germline, CDR1 is SGHDN, CDR2 FVKESK. The CDR3 totals 18 residues. The trim removed 1 base at V and 4 bases at J, leaving 12 bases unmatched. Together with reference TRBV14 and TRBJ2-3, the CDR3 gives the full variable domain: EAGVTQFPSHSVIEKGQTVTLRCDPISGHDNLYWYRRVMGKEIKFLLHFVKESKQDESGMPNNRFLAERTGGTYSTLKVQPAELEDSGVYFCASSQGPHSGRIADTQYFGPGTRLTVL.

The V and J genes are TRBV30 and TRBJ1-1; 7 positions match TRBD1. Germline values: CDR1 GTSNPN, CDR2 SVGIG (reference sequence). The CDR3 is 13 amino acids. After removal of 2 bases from V and 4 bases from J, the junction contained 4 bases not matched to a gene. The DNA for the CDR3 is TGTGCCTGGAGTTACAGGGGATCCACTGAAGCTTTCTTT. Translating gives CAWSYRGSTEAFF. The whole variable domain, filled in from reference TRBV30 and TRBJ1-1, reads SQTIHQWPATLVQPVGSPLSLECTVEGTSNPNLYWYRQAAGRGLQLLFYSVGIGQISSEVPQNLSASRPQDRQFILSSKKLLLSDSGFYLCAWSYRGSTEAFFGQGTRLTVV.

This clone was counted only a few times. The genes are TRBV30 and TRBJ1-5; a weak D match, TRBD1 (6 bases). The CDR3 spans 18 residues. From germline, CDR1 is GTSNPN and CDR2 SVGIG (reference sequence). V lost 0 bases, J lost 3 bases, and 21 bases lay in between. The CDR3 region has the DNA TGTGCCTGGAGTGTACGAAGGGACACTGGTTCAACCAATCAGCCCCAGCATTTT. It specifies CAWSVRRDTGSTNQPQHF.

The gene calls are TRBV5-4 and TRBJ2-5; D is ambiguous. The V end lost 4 bases, the J end lost 0 bases, and 10 bases lay between the germline ends. The germline gives CDR1 SGHNT, CDR2 YYREEE (reference sequence). The CDR3 totals 14 residues. CDR3 DNA sequence: TGTGCCAGCAGCCTGCGGACGTACCAAGAGACCCAGTACTTC. Its translation: CASSLRTYQETQYF.

The V call is TRBV6-4, the J call TRBJ2-3, with 11 bases that match TRBD2. The junction had 2 bases not matched to a gene; V was cut back by 3 bases and J by 0 bases. The CDR3 has 16 residues. Per germline, CDR1 MRHNA and CDR2 SNTAGT. The CDR3 DNA sequence: TGTGCCAGCAGTGAGACTAGCGGGGATAGCACAGATACGCAGTATTTT. Its translation is CASSETSGDSTDTQYF.

This rearrangement joins TRBV7-2 to TRBJ2-7; D may be TRBD1 (5 bases). This CDR3 contains 14 residues. Looked up from germline, CDR1 is SGHTA and CDR2 is FQGNSA. Trimming cost V 7 bases and J 2 bases, with 15 bases left between them. In nucleotides, the CDR3 is TGTGCCAGCAAAACTTCGGGCAGGGCCTACGAGCAGTACTTC. This sequence encodes CASKTSGRAYEQYF.

Concerning this clone itself: Germline is not matched at one junction end, which may reflect a read error. This chain connects TRBV5-1 to TRBJ1-2; the match to TRBD1 covers 12 bases. Germline values: CDR1 SGHRS, CDR2 YFSETQ. The CDR3 sequence is 17 residues long. CDR3 nucleotide sequence: TGCGTCAGCAGCTTGGAGGGACAGGGGGCGTCTTCCGGTGGCTACACCTTC. Protein product: CVSSLEGQGASSGGYTF. Filled out from reference TRBV5-1 and TRBJ1-2, the complete variable domain reads KAGVTQTPRYLIKTRGQQVTLSCSPISGHRSVSWYQQTPGQGLQFLFEYFSETQRNKGNFPGRFSGRQFSNSRSEMNVSTLELGDSALYLCVSSLEGQGASSGGYTFGSGTRLTVV.

This chain connects TRBV4-3 to TRBJ2-7; 8 bases fit TRBD2. The CDR3 has 14 residues. With V trimmed by 2 bases and J by 3 bases, 3 bases remained unmatched. Looked up from germline, CDR1 is LGHNA and CDR2 is YSLEER. CDR3 residues: CASSQRAGDYEQYF. In DNA, the CDR3 is TGCGCCAGCAGCCAACGAGCGGGGGACTACGAGCAGTACTTC.

This sequence joins TRBV4-2 and TRBJ1-4; D ambiguous. Germline CDR1 and CDR2: LGHNA and YNFKEQ. Trimming stripped 0 bases from V and 4 bases from J, with 9 bases between. This CDR3 is built from 15 residues. CDR3 amino acids: CASSQDEQLNEKLFF. The CDR3 DNA reads TGTGCCAGCAGCCAAGATGAACAGCTTAATGAAAAACTGTTTTTT.

This clone was counted between two and nine times. The chain is built from TRBV6-5 and TRBJ1-2; D is ambiguous. This CDR3 comprises 13 residues. Deletions cut 5 bases from V and 13 bases from J, with 20 bases between. Germline CDR1 is MNHEY and CDR2 is SVGAGI. The CDR3 spells CASSTPRVTTSTF. CDR3 nucleotide sequence: TGTGCCAGCAGTACTCCTCGGGTTACTACATCCACCTTC.

The chain links TRBV4-3 to TRBJ2-1, with 13 bases lining up with TRBD2. The CDR3 length is 18 residues. Trimming cost V 0 bases and J 5 bases; bases outside gene matches: 7. CDR1 and CDR2 from the germline V gene are LGHNA and YSLEER. The CDR3 sequence is CASSQDPRTSGSHNEQFF. The CDR3, as DNA: TGCGCCAGCAGCCAAGACCCCCGGACTAGCGGGAGCCACAATGAGCAGTTCTTC.

This clone was counted a few times. The chain joins TRBV2 to TRBJ1-6; D remains unclear. The CDR3 covers 14 residues. CDR1 is SNHLY, CDR2 FYNNEI, per germline. Trimming removed 1 base from V and 9 bases from J, with 10 bases in between. The CDR3 spells CASSEGRLASPLHF. In DNA, the CDR3 is TGTGCCAGCAGTGAAGGCCGGCTTGCTTCACCCCTCCACTTT.

The chain uses TRBV4-1 and TRBJ2-1; 12 nucleotides agree with TRBD2. This CDR3 is built from 15 residues. Germline CDR1 reads MGHRA; CDR2 reads YSYEKL. V lost 4 bases and J lost 6; bases outside the gene matches: 4. CDR3 region: CASSPLAGGSNEQFF. The CDR3 nucleotides read TGCGCCAGCAGCCCCCTAGCGGGAGGGTCCAATGAGCAGTTCTTC.

This clone was seen a single time. The gene calls are TRBV7-2 and TRBJ2-7, with 7 bases lining up with TRBD2. The V segment lost 1 base and the J segment 3 bases; nucleotides outside the gene matches: 6. Germline loops: CDR1 SGHTA, CDR2 FQGNSA. This CDR3 is 15 amino acids long. The CDR3 spells CASSLVASGNYEQYF. The CDR3 region has the DNA TGTGCCAGCAGCTTAGTGGCTAGCGGAAACTACGAGCAGTACTTC.